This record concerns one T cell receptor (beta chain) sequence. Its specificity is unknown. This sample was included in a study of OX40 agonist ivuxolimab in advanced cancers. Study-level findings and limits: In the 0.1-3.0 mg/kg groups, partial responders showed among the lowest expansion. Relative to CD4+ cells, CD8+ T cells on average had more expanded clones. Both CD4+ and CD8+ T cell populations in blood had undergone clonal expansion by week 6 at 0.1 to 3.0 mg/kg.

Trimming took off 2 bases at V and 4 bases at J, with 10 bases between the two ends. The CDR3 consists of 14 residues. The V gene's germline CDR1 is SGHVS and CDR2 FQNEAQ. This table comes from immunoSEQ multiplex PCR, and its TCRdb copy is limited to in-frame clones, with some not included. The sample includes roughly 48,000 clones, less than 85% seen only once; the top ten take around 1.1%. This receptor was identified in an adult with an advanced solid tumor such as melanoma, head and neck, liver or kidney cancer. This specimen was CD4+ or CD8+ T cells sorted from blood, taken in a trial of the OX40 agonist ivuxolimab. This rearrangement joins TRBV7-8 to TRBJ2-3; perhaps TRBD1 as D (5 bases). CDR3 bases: TGTGCCAGCAGCTTACGATTCAGGGCAGATACGCAGTATTTT. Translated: CASSLRFRADTQYF. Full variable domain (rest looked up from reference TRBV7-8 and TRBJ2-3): GAGVSQSPRYKVAKRGQDVALRCDPISGHVSLFWYQQALGQGPEFLTYFQNEAQLDKSGLPSDRFFAERPEGSVSTLKIQRTQQEDSAVYLCASSLRFRADTQYFGPGTRLTVL.